Listed here are 21 T cell receptor beta chains from one sample, sequenced in a study of cytomegalovirus exposure and HLA in healthy donors. The PCR made use of 60 Vbeta and 13 Jbeta primers. Sequenced by immunoSEQ multiplex PCR; TCRdb stores in-frame clones only, minus some. The sample holds more than 100,000 clones; approximately 67% are singletons and the top ten take more than 1.5%. The sample taken for sequencing was PBMCs. The origin of the receptors is a man between 18 and 35 years old in good health and CMV-seronegative.

This clone was observed a handful of times. The chain's CDR3 is CASSQAPGTFYGYTF. In DNA form, the CDR3 reads TGCGCCAGCAGCCAAGCACCCGGGACTTTTTATGGCTACACCTTC. The V gene is TRBV4-3, the J gene TRBJ1-2; weak D call: TRBD1 (5 bases). Germline V gene data show CDR1 as LGHNA and CDR2 as YSLEER. This CDR3 region has 15 residues. V was trimmed by 1 base and J by 5 bases, leaving 14 bases between them.

This clone was detected a few times. The chain carries TRBV25-1 and TRBJ2-7; no reliable D call. Germline CDR1 and CDR2: MGHDK and SYGVNS. Trimming shortened V by 3 bases and J by 3 bases, and 3 bases separated the two germline ends. The CDR3 consists of 11 residues. CDR3 protein: CASSEYYEQYF. The CDR3 DNA is TGTGCCAGCAGTGAGTACTACGAGCAGTACTTC.

This clone has just a few counts. The rearrangement uses TRBV6-1 and TRBJ1-5; possibly TRBD1 for D (5 bases). The CDR3 contains 14 residues. Trimming pared 8 bases from V and 7 bases from J, leaving 18 bases between. Germline loops: CDR1 MNHNS, CDR2 SASEGT. CDR3 DNA: TGTGCCAGCGGCCCGGGGGGGGACCACCAGCCCCAGCATTTT. Translating gives CASGPGGDHQPQHF.

The chain carries TRBV4-2 and TRBJ1-1; D is possibly TRBD1 (6 bases). This CDR3 has 14 residues. V was clipped by 3 bases and J by 0 bases, with 8 bases between them. Germline-derived CDR1 and CDR2 are LGHNA and YNFKEQ. CDR3 bases: TGTGCCAGCAGCCAGCAGGGGATGAACACTGAAGCTTTCTTT. Protein: CASSQQGMNTEAFF.

V usage is TRBV9 and J usage is TRBJ2-7; TRBD2 is a possible D gene (6 bases). The V and J ends lost 0 bases and 0 bases respectively, with 7 bases between them. This CDR3 contains 14 residues. Germline V gene lookup returns CDR1 SGDLS and CDR2 YYNGEE. Here the CDR3 DNA reads TGTGCCAGCAGCGTAGGCGGGAACTCCTACGAGCAGTACTTC. Protein: CASSVGGNSYEQYF.

The chain carries TRBV15 and TRBJ2-7; tentatively, D is TRBD1 (5 bases). Germline-derived CDR1 and CDR2 are LNHNV and YYDKDF (reference sequence). Trimming stripped 0 bases from V and 2 bases from J, with 17 bases between. This CDR3 has 17 residues. The CDR3 bases are TGTGCCACCAGCAGAGATCGTACAGGCGTATTTACCTACGAGCAGTACTTC. Translation gives CATSRDRTGVFTYEQYF.

The chain is built from TRBV11-1 and TRBJ2-7; TRBD2 aligns across 8 bases. The V and J ends lost 4 bases and 4 bases, in that order; junction bases with no gene match: 9. Germline loops: CDR1 SGHAT, CDR2 FQDESV (reference sequence). This CDR3 has 15 amino acids. The CDR3 bases are TGTGCCAGCAGCTGGAACGGGCGGGGGGCTTACGAGCAGTACTTC. Translation gives CASSWNGRGAYEQYF.

The chain has TRBV6-5 and TRBJ2-1; 8 bases are a match to TRBD1. The V gene's germline CDR1 is MNHEY and CDR2 SVGAGI. The CDR3 totals 16 residues. The trim removed 2 bases at V and 4 bases at J, leaving 7 bases unmatched. The CDR3 DNA is TGTGCCAGCAGTTACCTCCGGACAGGGCTTTACAATGAGCAGTTCTTC. Its protein is CASSYLRTGLYNEQFF.

This clone was seen a handful of times. The rearrangement links TRBV6-6 to TRBJ2-5, with D tentatively TRBD2 (5 bases). Germline CDR1 MNHNY, CDR2 SVGAGI (reference sequence). This CDR3 is built from 13 residues. Trimming removed 4 bases at V and 4 bases at J, with 10 bases between. DNA of the CDR3: TGTGCCAGCAGTTGGGCTGGAGGAGAGACCCAGTACTTC. Its protein is CASSWAGGETQYF.

The chain employs TRBV28 and TRBJ1-5; TRBD1 agrees at 8 bases. V trimming: 5 bases; J trimming: 3 bases; junction bases outside the gene matches: 15. Looked up from germline, CDR1 is MDHEN and CDR2 is SYDVKM. This CDR3 has 18 residues. CDR3 sequence (DNA): TGTGCCAGCAGTCCCCATAGAGGTCAGGGGGCGGACAATCAGCCCCAGCATTTT. It translates to CASSPHRGQGADNQPQHF.

CDR3 loop: CASSTGRSSYNSPLHF. The CDR3 DNA is TGTGCCAGCAGCACGGGGAGGAGCTCCTATAATTCACCCCTCCACTTT. The gene calls are TRBV13 and TRBJ1-6; D unclear. CDR1 PRHDT and CDR2 FYEKMQ come from the germline V gene (reference sequence). This CDR3 region has 16 residues. Trimming took 5 bases from V and 0 from J, leaving 11 bases between them.

This clone appeared a few times. The CDR3 spells CASIAGQGATGELFF. The CDR3 bases are TGTGCCAGTATTGCGGGACAGGGGGCTACCGGGGAGCTGTTTTTT. The chain is built from TRBV19 and TRBJ2-2; 12 nucleotides match TRBD1. This CDR3 is 15 amino acids long. From germline, CDR1 is LNHDA and CDR2 SQIVND (reference sequence). J gave up 5 bases and V 7 bases, and 5 bases lay outside the gene matches.

V is TRBV9 and J is TRBJ2-3, with D uncertain. Germline V gene sequence: CDR1 SGDLS, CDR2 YYNGEE. The ends were cut back, 4 bases at V and 4 bases at J, with 7 bases in the middle. CDR3 length equals 12 residues. Here the CDR3 reads CASSLLPDTQYF. The DNA of the CDR3 is TGTGCCAGCAGCTTACTACCAGATACGCAGTATTTT. The complete variable domain, with remaining parts taken from reference TRBV9 and TRBJ2-3, reads DSGVTQTPKHLITATGQRVTLRCSPRSGDLSVYWYQQSLDQGLQFLIQYYNGEERAKGNILERFSAQQFPDLHSELNLSSLELGDSALYFCASSLLPDTQYFGPGTRLTVL.

This clone was observed a few times. The rearrangement links TRBV5-1 to TRBJ1-2; 9 bases match TRBD1. CDR1 SGHRS and CDR2 YFSETQ come from the germline V gene. The length of the CDR3 is 13 residues. V trimming: 4 bases; J trimming: 5 bases; junction bases outside the gene matches: 3. The CDR3: CASSQDRGYGYTF. In nucleotides, the CDR3 is TGCGCCAGCAGCCAGGACAGGGGTTATGGCTACACCTTC.

This clone was picked up a small number of times. The chain joins TRBV28 to TRBJ2-1; maybe TRBD2 (5 bases). The V end was cut by 5 bases, the J end by 1 base, with 6 bases between. The V gene's germline CDR1 is MDHEN and CDR2 SYDVKM. This CDR3 has 13 amino acids. The CDR3 region has the DNA TGTGCCAGCAGTCGGGGATCCTACAATGAGCAGTTCTTC. Protein: CASSRGSYNEQFF.

The V gene is TRBV6-6, the J gene TRBJ2-2, with unresolved D. Per germline, CDR1 MNHNY and CDR2 SVGAGI (reference sequence). The ends were cut back, 5 bases at V and 5 bases at J, with 9 bases in the middle. The length of the CDR3 is 13 residues. The CDR3 bases are TGTGCCAGCAGTCCCCATCGGACCGGGGAGCTGTTTTTT. This gives the protein CASSPHRTGELFF.

The rearrangement joins TRBV19 to TRBJ1-1; 8 nucleotides line up with TRBD1. The trim removed 9 bases at V and 5 bases at J, leaving 5 bases unmatched. CDR3 length: 12 amino acids. Germline CDR1 and CDR2: LNHDA and SQIVND (reference sequence). For the CDR3, the DNA is TGTGCCAGCCGCAACAGGGGGACTGAAGCTTTCTTT. The encoded protein is CASRNRGTEAFF.

This chain connects TRBV5-4 to TRBJ1-2; D not resolved. V shed 4 bases and J shed 4 bases, with 20 bases lying between them. This CDR3 has 16 residues. Germline CDR1 SGHNT, CDR2 YYREEE (reference sequence). DNA of the CDR3: TGTGCCAGCAGCCGCCGCCTTTTGGACGGGGTCTATGGCTACACCTTC. Its translation is CASSRRLLDGVYGYTF.

V and J are TRBV5-4 and TRBJ1-2; 7 bases agree with TRBD1. This CDR3 comprises 13 residues. The V segment lost 4 bases and the J segment 3 bases; nucleotides outside the gene matches: 3. The germline V gene encodes CDR1 SGHNT and CDR2 YYREEE (reference sequence). The CDR3 region has the DNA TGTGCCAGCAGCGTTGGGACAGACTATGGCTACACCTTC. It translates to CASSVGTDYGYTF.

The rearrangement uses TRBV6-6 and TRBJ2-1; unclear D gene. The CDR3 runs to 12 residues. V dropped 7 bases and J dropped 10 bases, with 14 bases sitting between them. In germline, CDR1 is MNHNY, CDR2 SVGAGI (reference sequence). The CDR3 DNA reads TGTGCCAGCACCCTAGAACGCGAGGAGCAGTTCTTC. This translates into CASTLEREEQFF.

The chain links TRBV9 to TRBJ2-1; 8 positions agree with TRBD2. The CDR3 is 16 amino acids. Germline trimming cut 3 bases from V and 8 bases from J; bases unmatched to any gene: 13. Germline CDR1 SGDLS, CDR2 YYNGEE. The CDR3 nucleotides read TGTGCCAGCAGCGCAGTGGGGGGAGCGGGAGCCCATGAGCAGTTCTTC. Translated, it gives CASSAVGGAGAHEQFF.